These 32 T cell receptor beta chains originate from one sample sequenced in a study of T cell changes during pregnancy in multiple sclerosis. Sequencing was performed with immunoSEQ multiplex PCR; in TCRdb, only in-frame clones are kept and a portion is missing. The sample yields roughly 15,000 clones, roughly 84% seen once. The material was CD8+ T cells from peripheral blood mononuclear cells, obtained in the third trimester of pregnancy. Receptors originate from a female donor in good health, enrolled as a control in a pregnancy study.

The chain combines TRBV4-2 with TRBJ2-7; tentative D call: TRBD2 (6 bases). V lost 2 bases and J 2 bases, leaving 13 bases between the germline ends. CDR3 length equals 15 residues. Germline CDR1 and CDR2: LGHNA and YNFKEQ. CDR3 region: CASSQFSGIAYEQYF. Here the CDR3 DNA reads TGTGCCAGCAGCCAATTTAGCGGAATTGCCTACGAGCAGTACTTC.

V usage is TRBV7-9 and J usage is TRBJ1-4; D is unclear. From germline, CDR1 is SEHNR and CDR2 FQNEAQ (reference sequence). The V end was cut by 5 bases, the J end by 8 bases, with 6 bases between. The CDR3 runs to 11 residues. CDR3 amino acids: CASSPGEKLFF. The CDR3, as DNA: TGTGCCAGCAGCCCGGGGGAAAAACTGTTTTTT.

The genes are TRBV27 and TRBJ1-2; D call uncertain. With 4 bases removed from V and 10 bases from J, the gap between germline ends came to 19 bases. Germline V gene sequence: CDR1 MNHEY, CDR2 SMNVEV (reference sequence). The CDR3 consists of 14 residues. In nucleotides, the CDR3 is TGTGCCAGCAGTTCCGCGAGGAAGTATTATCACTACACCTTC. Protein product: CASSSARKYYHYTF.

J is TRBJ1-1 and V is TRBV19; D perhaps matches TRBD1 (6 bases). CDR1 and CDR2 from the germline V gene are LNHDA and SQIVND (reference sequence). The CDR3 length is 13 residues. The V gene lost 6 bases and the J gene lost 0 bases, with 8 bases spanning the gap. In DNA, the CDR3 is TGTGCCAGTAGGGGACAAATGAACACTGAAGCTTTCTTT. Translated, it gives CASRGQMNTEAFF.

CDR3 nucleotides: TGTGCCAGCAGCCTAGGGACTAGCGGGAGCAATGAGCAGTTCTTC. Protein product: CASSLGTSGSNEQFF. The V and J genes are TRBV5-6 and TRBJ2-1; 14 bases agree with TRBD2. This CDR3 has 15 residues. Germline trimming cut 4 bases from V and 6 bases from J; bases unmatched to any gene: 3. The germline gives CDR1 SGHDT, CDR2 YYEEEE.

This rearrangement joins TRBV7-6 to TRBJ1-1; TRBD1 matches 9 bases. CDR1 is SGHVS and CDR2 is FNYEAQ in the germline V gene. This CDR3 region has 15 residues. V dropped 4 bases and J dropped 5; count of bases not matched to a gene: 8. The CDR3 protein is CASSSPQGARTEAFF. The CDR3 bases are TGTGCCAGCAGCTCACCACAGGGGGCAAGGACTGAAGCTTTCTTT.

The rearrangement links TRBV7-9 to TRBJ2-2; 7 bases match TRBD1. The V gene's germline CDR1 is SEHNR and CDR2 FQNEAQ (reference sequence). V was clipped by 11 bases and J by 9 bases; unmatched bases: 15. CDR3 length: 14 amino acids. The DNA for the CDR3 is TGTGCCGGGAGAGGACAGGACGACCCACGGGAGCTGTTTTTT. Protein sequence: CAGRGQDDPRELFF.

The rearrangement links TRBV10-2 to TRBJ1-1, with D perhaps TRBD1 (5 bases). Deletions cut 8 bases from V and 4 bases from J, with 8 bases between. The CDR3 contains 11 residues. Germline lookup yields CDR1 WSHSY and CDR2 SAAADI. The CDR3 DNA is TGCGCCAGCCTCCAGGGCACTGAAGCTTTCTTT. Translated, it gives CASLQGTEAFF.

The genes are TRBV5-5 and TRBJ1-2; D unclear. Germline loops: CDR1 SGHKS, CDR2 YYEKEE (reference sequence). V was cut by 2 bases and J by 4 bases, with 21 bases left in between. The CDR3 sequence is 17 residues long. CDR3 nucleotides: TGTGCCAGCAGCTTCAACTGGGCCGACGCTCACTCCTATGGCTACACCTTC. This sequence encodes CASSFNWADAHSYGYTF. Full variable domain (outside the CDR3, taken from reference TRBV5-5 and TRBJ1-2): DAGVTQSPTHLIKTRGQQVTLRCSPISGHKSVSWYQQVLGQGPQFIFQYYEKEERGRGNFPDRFSARQFPNYSSELNVNALLLGDSALYLCASSFNWADAHSYGYTFGSGTRLTVV.

The CDR3 sequence is CAISDRGEVDGYTF. Written as DNA, the CDR3 is TGTGCCATCAGTGATCGCGGGGAGGTGGATGGCTACACCTTC. V and J are TRBV10-3 and TRBJ1-2; no definite D call. Deletions cut 3 bases from V and 6 bases from J, with 14 bases between. The CDR3 totals 14 residues. Germline lookup yields CDR1 ENHRY and CDR2 SYGVKD.

The chain recombines TRBV5-6 with TRBJ2-7, with D unresolved. The CDR3 spans 14 residues. Germline V gives CDR1 SGHDT, CDR2 YYEEEE. Trimming cost V 0 bases and J 3 bases, with 10 bases left between them. The DNA of the CDR3 is TGTGCCAGCAGCTTGGCGTCTAGAGGCTACGAGCAGTACTTC. The encoded protein is CASSLASRGYEQYF.

The chain has TRBV19 and TRBJ2-1; D remains ambiguous. V was pared by 5 bases and J by 5 bases, with 16 bases between. The CDR3 consists of 15 residues. Germline CDR1 is LNHDA and CDR2 is SQIVND (reference sequence). The CDR3 nucleotides read TGTGCCAGTAGTTCCCTTGAAGGAGTCCACAATGAGCAGTTCTTC. Its translation: CASSSLEGVHNEQFF.

The chain joins TRBV7-9 to TRBJ1-1; D might be TRBD1 (6 bases). Trimming stripped 5 bases from V and 3 bases from J, with 10 bases between. Germline values: CDR1 SEHNR, CDR2 FQNEAQ (reference sequence). The CDR3 contains 13 residues. The CDR3 loop is CASSRNRDTEAFF. CDR3 DNA: TGTGCCAGCAGCCGAAACAGGGACACTGAAGCTTTCTTT.

The chain recombines TRBV9 with TRBJ2-6; D call uncertain. CDR3 length: 15 residues. CDR1 and CDR2 (germline): SGDLS, YYNGEE. The V and J ends lost 2 bases and 1 base respectively, with 7 bases between them. CDR3 region: CASSVKESGANVLTF. The DNA of the CDR3 is TGTGCCAGCAGCGTCAAGGAGTCTGGGGCCAACGTCCTGACTTTC. Looking up the rest from reference TRBV9 and TRBJ2-6 gives the full variable domain: DSGVTQTPKHLITATGQRVTLRCSPRSGDLSVYWYQQSLDQGLQFLIQYYNGEERAKGNILERFSAQQFPDLHSELNLSSLELGDSALYFCASSVKESGANVLTFGAGSRLTVL.

The chain couples TRBV20-1 to TRBJ1-1; D remains unclear. V was cut by 6 bases and J by 6 bases, with 11 bases left in between. Germline V lookup: CDR1 DFQATT, CDR2 SNEGSKA (reference sequence). The CDR3 length is 11 residues. In nucleotides, the CDR3 is TGCAGTGCCCCCTGGGGAGCTGAAGCTTTCTTT. It translates to CSAPWGAEAFF.

The chain employs TRBV29-1 and TRBJ1-1; D remains unclear. The CDR3 is made up of 10 amino acids. Germline V CDR1 and CDR2: SQVTM, ANQGSEA. V was shortened by 3 bases and J by 5 bases, with 4 bases between the two germline ends. CDR3 DNA: TGCAGCGTTGAGAGGACTGAAGCTTTCTTT. Translation gives CSVERTEAFF.

The chain recombines TRBV7-2 with TRBJ2-7, with 12 positions matching TRBD2. Looked up from germline, CDR1 is SGHTA and CDR2 is FQGNSA. Trimming cost V 4 bases and J 4 bases; bases outside gene matches: 5. The CDR3 totals 15 residues. The CDR3 loop is CASSSTGTSGYEQYF. DNA for the CDR3: TGTGCCAGCAGCTCAACCGGGACTAGCGGGTACGAGCAGTACTTC.

This clone was observed a single time. DNA of the CDR3: TGTGCTAGTGTTGGTGAGAGTATGGACTATGGCTACACCTTC. Its translation: CASVGESMDYGYTF. V is TRBV12-5 and J is TRBJ1-2; D remains ambiguous. Per the germline V gene, CDR1 is LGHNT and CDR2 is FRNRAP. Trimming pared 7 bases from V and 3 bases from J, leaving 15 bases between. The CDR3 is 14 residues long.

The chain links TRBV4-2 to TRBJ2-3; 13 bases line up with TRBD2. The CDR3 has 17 amino acids. V lost 3 bases to trimming and J lost 0 bases; unmatched junction nucleotides: 3. Germline V CDR1 and CDR2: LGHNA, YNFKEQ. For the CDR3, the DNA is TGTGCCAGCAGCCAGGGGACTAGCGGGACTAGCACAGATACGCAGTATTTT. Translating gives CASSQGTSGTSTDTQYF.

The chain has TRBV13 and TRBJ2-5; 7 bases are a match to TRBD2. With 4 bases clipped from V and 6 bases from J, the junction kept 11 bases outside the gene matches. Looked up from germline, CDR1 is PRHDT and CDR2 is FYEKMQ (reference sequence). This CDR3 contains 15 residues. As DNA, the CDR3 is TGTGCCAGCAGCTACGAGCGGGGAGGGGACCAGACCCAGTACTTC. As protein: CASSYERGGDQTQYF.

The chain links TRBV19 to TRBJ2-7; 9 bases match TRBD1. After removal of 3 bases from V and 0 bases from J, the junction contained 3 bases not matched to a gene. In germline, CDR1 is LNHDA, CDR2 SQIVND (reference sequence). The CDR3 consists of 15 residues. CDR3 sequence reads: CASSMGQGFSYEQYF. The CDR3 DNA reads as TGTGCCAGTAGTATGGGACAGGGTTTCTCCTACGAGCAGTACTTC.

This clone was seen once. This sequence joins TRBV19 and TRBJ1-1; no definite D call. The germline gives CDR1 LNHDA, CDR2 SQIVND (reference sequence). V was pared by 11 bases and J by 3 bases, with 16 bases between. This CDR3 spans 13 amino acids. CDR3 region: CAVSQWSYTEAFF. The DNA for the CDR3 is TGTGCCGTCAGTCAGTGGAGCTACACTGAAGCTTTCTTT.

The genes are TRBV4-1 and TRBJ2-1, with 8 bases matching TRBD2. The CDR3 length is 16 residues. CDR1 is MGHRA, CDR2 YSYEKL, per germline. Trimming at V came to 3 bases and at J to 1 base, leaving 5 bases not matched to a gene. CDR3 amino acids: CASSQGSGISYNEQFF. Here the CDR3 DNA reads TGCGCCAGCAGCCAGGGTAGCGGGATATCCTACAATGAGCAGTTCTTC.

The genes are TRBV30 and TRBJ2-1, with 9 positions matching TRBD2. Trimming at V came to 2 bases and at J to 8 bases, leaving 7 bases not matched to a gene. This CDR3 contains 14 residues. CDR1 and CDR2 (germline): GTSNPN, SVGIG (reference sequence). As DNA, the CDR3 is TGTGCCTGGAGTTGGGGGACTAGCCCTCATGAGCAGTTCTTC. It codes for CAWSWGTSPHEQFF.

This chain uses TRBV27 with TRBJ2-1; TRBD2 might be the D (6 bases). There are 14 residues in the CDR3. With 10 bases removed from V and 7 bases from J, the gap between germline ends came to 20 bases. Per germline, CDR1 MNHEY and CDR2 SMNVEV (reference sequence). The CDR3: CAISDRRDWNEQFF. The CDR3 DNA follows: TGTGCCATCTCGGACCGGAGGGATTGGAATGAGCAGTTCTTC.

This chain uses TRBV7-9 with TRBJ2-7; a possible D gene is TRBD2 (6 bases). In germline, CDR1 is SEHNR, CDR2 FQNEAQ (reference sequence). The V gene lost 5 bases and the J gene lost 3 bases, with 17 bases spanning the gap. The CDR3 consists of 15 residues. The CDR3 spells CASSQDLGDFYEQYF. CDR3 in DNA: TGTGCCAGCAGCCAAGATTTAGGGGACTTCTACGAGCAGTACTTC.

The chain uses TRBV30 and TRBJ1-2; 8 bases fit TRBD1. The junction had 12 bases not matched to a gene; V was cut back by 1 base and J by 5 bases. There are 16 residues in the CDR3. Germline values: CDR1 GTSNPN, CDR2 SVGIG (reference sequence). This CDR3 reads CAWSDHDRGRGYGYTF. The CDR3 DNA reads as TGTGCCTGGAGTGATCATGACAGGGGAAGAGGGTATGGCTACACCTTC.

In this sample, this clone turned up once. V usage is TRBV6-4 and J usage is TRBJ2-7; D gene unclear. Per the germline V gene, CDR1 is MRHNA and CDR2 is SNTAGT. Trimming removed 0 bases from V and 2 bases from J, with 8 bases in between. This CDR3 comprises 14 residues. The CDR3 sequence is CASSDSTSAYEQYF. The CDR3 region has the DNA TGTGCCAGCAGTGACTCAACCTCGGCCTACGAGCAGTACTTC.

This clone came up once. The chain combines TRBV7-2 with TRBJ2-1; 9 nucleotides align to TRBD2. This CDR3 spans 12 amino acids. V shed 6 bases and J 11 bases; nucleotides not matched to a gene: 5. CDR1 and CDR2 from the germline V gene are SGHTA and FQGNSA. CDR3 DNA sequence: TGTGCCAGCAGTTTCACTAGCGGGCAGCAGTTCTTC. Its protein is CASSFTSGQQFF.

The CDR3 DNA sequence: TGTGCCACCAGCAGAGGTACCGGGACACTGGCCGGGGAGCTGTTTTTT. Its translation is CATSRGTGTLAGELFF. This sequence joins TRBV15 and TRBJ2-2; D may be TRBD1 (6 bases). The CDR3 sequence is 16 residues long. Per germline, CDR1 LNHNV and CDR2 YYDKDF (reference sequence). The V end was cut by 1 base, the J end by 6 bases, with 15 bases between.

V is TRBV13 and J is TRBJ2-3, with D perhaps TRBD2 (5 bases). Per germline, CDR1 PRHDT and CDR2 FYEKMQ (reference sequence). The CDR3 loop spans 13 amino acids. The germline V and J ends were trimmed by 5 bases and 5 bases, with 11 bases remaining between them. CDR3 region: CASSPRTQDTQYF. Written as DNA, the CDR3 is TGTGCCAGCAGCCCGAGGACTCAAGATACGCAGTATTTT.

The rearrangement links TRBV11-3 to TRBJ2-1; TRBD1 matches at 10 bases. V dropped 4 bases and J dropped 2; count of bases not matched to a gene: 5. The CDR3 covers 16 residues. The germline V gene encodes CDR1 SGHNT and CDR2 YENEEA. The CDR3 DNA reads TGTGCCAGCAGCTCTCCCGGGACAGGGGCCTACAATGAGCAGTTCTTC. Translated: CASSSPGTGAYNEQFF.